The 17 T cell receptor beta chains given below trace back to one sample, sequenced in a study of CD8 T cells in Susac syndrome. Random hexamers primed reverse transcription of about 0.45 to 1 ug RNA. TCRdb used MiXCR to reprocess the immunoSEQ multiplex PCR reads, holding one entry per CDR3 protein. The table records about 170,000 distinct CDR3 sequences, 95% to 96% of them present only once. The specimen was CD4+ T cells from PBMCs. These receptors were obtained from a human donor with Susac syndrome.

The table lists this clonotype with a few counts. The chain recombines TRBV13 with TRBJ1-3, with 8 bases fitting TRBD1. Germline CDR1 is PRHDT and CDR2 is FYEKMQ (reference sequence). The CDR3 has 14 amino acids. V shed 4 bases and J 4 bases; nucleotides not matched to a gene: 3. In DNA form, the CDR3 reads TGTGCCAGCAGCTCCCGGGACAGGGGAAACACCATATATTTT. Translation: CASSSRDRGNTIYF.

The V and J genes are TRBV3-1 and TRBJ2-7, with TRBD1 matching over 9 bases. The ends lost 4 bases at V and 7 bases at J; junction bases unmatched: 2. CDR1 and CDR2 from the germline V gene are LGHDT and YNNKEL (reference sequence). The CDR3 runs 12 residues. The CDR3 sequence: CASSPGTGEQYV. In DNA, the CDR3 is TGTGCCAGCAGCCCCGGGACAGGGGAGCAGTACGTC.

The V and J genes are TRBV20-1 and TRBJ2-5; D gene unclear. The germline V and J ends were trimmed by 5 bases and 3 bases, with 13 bases remaining between them. The CDR3 covers 13 residues. Germline V gives CDR1 DFQATT, CDR2 SNEGSKA (reference sequence). CDR3 DNA: TGCAGTGCTCCCCACGATCGGGAAGAGACCCAGTACTTC. Its translation: CSAPHDREETQYF.

The V gene is TRBV27, the J gene TRBJ2-4; no clear D gene. This CDR3 is built from 13 residues. CDR1 and CDR2 from the germline V gene are MNHEY and SMNVEV (reference sequence). Deletions cut 5 bases from V and 0 bases from J, with 5 bases between. The DNA of the CDR3 is TGTGCCAGCAGTCCTGTAGCCAAAAACATTCAGTACTTC. It codes for CASSPVAKNIQYF.

The chain joins TRBV3-1 to TRBJ2-7; D call uncertain. Looked up from germline, CDR1 is LGHDT and CDR2 is YNNKEL (reference sequence). The CDR3 spans 14 residues. The V and J ends lost 0 bases and 3 bases respectively, with 9 bases between them. DNA of the CDR3: TGTGCCAGCAGCCAAGATGGCAATATCTACGAGCAGTACTTC. Translation gives CASSQDGNIYEQYF.

This chain joins TRBV20-1 and TRBJ2-5, with D perhaps matching TRBD2 (6 bases). The CDR3 runs 13 residues. V lost 6 bases to trimming and J lost 4 bases, with 15 bases between them. CDR1 and CDR2 from the germline V gene are DFQATT and SNEGSKA (reference sequence). CDR3 sequence (DNA): TGCAGTGCGTCCGGGGGAGTCGCAGAGACCCAGTACTTC. Its protein product is CSASGGVAETQYF.

The chain employs TRBV18 and TRBJ1-2; 9 positions agree with TRBD1. CDR1 and CDR2 (germline): KGHSH, LQKENI. This CDR3 contains 16 residues. Trimming took 3 bases from V and 6 from J; bases not matched to a gene: 11. The CDR3 nucleotides read TGTGCCAGCTCACCCTTGGCGGGACAGGGTCCTGATGGCTACACCTTC. Protein sequence: CASSPLAGQGPDGYTF. Complete variable domain (other parts from reference TRBV18 and TRBJ1-2): NAGVMQNPRHLVRRRGQEARLRCSPMKGHSHVYWYRQLPEEGLKFMVYLQKENIIDESGMPKERFSAEFPKEGPSILRIQQVVRGDSAAYFCASSPLAGQGPDGYTFGSGTRLTVV.

This chain joins TRBV7-2 and TRBJ2-5, with TRBD1 matching 8 bases. Unmatched junction bases numbered 7, after V lost 5 bases and J lost 2 bases. This CDR3 is built from 15 residues. CDR1 and CDR2 from the germline V gene are SGHTA and FQGNSA. CDR3 region: CASSPFRDRQETQYF. DNA for the CDR3: TGTGCCAGCAGCCCGTTCAGGGACAGGCAAGAGACCCAGTACTTC.

The CDR3 here is CASSLVPSTLLYEQYF. As DNA, the CDR3 is TGTGCCAGCAGCTTAGTACCGTCGACTCTCCTCTACGAGCAGTACTTC. The chain links TRBV7-9 to TRBJ2-7; D uncertain. This CDR3 contains 16 residues. Germline V gene data show CDR1 as SEHNR and CDR2 as FQNEAQ (reference sequence). V was shortened by 1 base and J by 3 bases, with 16 bases between the two germline ends.

The chain combines TRBV20-1 with TRBJ2-5; D gene ambiguous. Between the trimmed V and J ends, which lost 7 bases and 5 bases, there was a span of 8 bases. The germline V gene encodes CDR1 DFQATT and CDR2 SNEGSKA (reference sequence). The CDR3 has 10 residues. The CDR3 nucleotides are TGCAGTGTTCAGAGGGAGACCCAGTACTTC. Its protein is CSVQRETQYF.

The chain joins TRBV12-3 or TRBV12-4 to TRBJ2-4; a possible D gene is TRBD1 (6 bases). Trimming took off 2 bases at V and 6 bases at J, with 11 bases between the two ends. The CDR3 covers 14 residues. As DNA, the CDR3 is TGTGCCAGCAGTTTAAGGGAAGGGGGAAACATTCAGTACTTC. Translation: CASSLREGGNIQYF.

This clonotype was seen just once. The V gene is TRBV10-3, the J gene TRBJ2-7, with TRBD2 matching 10 bases. From germline, CDR1 is ENHRY and CDR2 SYGVKD. CDR3 length: 14 residues. The J segment lost 6 bases and the V segment lost 7 bases, leaving 9 bases of the junction unmatched. The CDR3, as DNA: TGTGCCATCATGGGGACTAGCGTGCTCGGCGAGCAGTACTTC. Protein sequence: CAIMGTSVLGEQYF.

The chain combines TRBV4-3 with TRBJ1-5, with a tentative D call TRBD1 (5 bases). V lost 4 bases, J lost 7 bases, and 14 bases lay in between. Per germline, CDR1 LGHNA and CDR2 YSLEER. The CDR3 consists of 14 residues. DNA for the CDR3: TGCGCCAGCAGCCTTGCACCCAGGGAGCAGCCCCAGCATTTT. Translating it yields CASSLAPREQPQHF.

The J gene is TRBJ2-7, the V gene TRBV4-2; unclear D gene. V gave up 1 base and J gave up 2 bases, with 15 bases separating them. Germline CDR1 and CDR2: LGHNA and YNFKEQ. The CDR3 has 16 amino acids. The CDR3 region is CASSQGSWTATYEQYF. CDR3 DNA: TGTGCCAGCAGCCAAGGATCGTGGACGGCTACCTACGAGCAGTACTTC.

The V and J genes are TRBV7-3 and TRBJ1-2; D remains ambiguous. Trimming stripped 0 bases from V and 7 bases from J, with 15 bases between. Germline V CDR1 and CDR2: SGHTA, FQGTGA. The CDR3 consists of 15 residues. CDR3 amino acids: CASSLTGQLTRGYTF. In DNA form, the CDR3 reads TGTGCCAGCAGCTTAACTGGGCAGTTAACCCGTGGCTACACCTTC.

The gene calls are TRBV5-4 and TRBJ2-5; 9 positions agree with TRBD1. Per the germline V gene, CDR1 is SGHNT and CDR2 is YYREEE (reference sequence). With 2 bases clipped from V and 2 bases from J, the junction kept 7 bases outside the gene matches. This CDR3 contains 16 residues. DNA for the CDR3: TGTGCCAGCAGCTTACCGGGACAGGGCCTTCAAGAGACCCAGTACTTC. Translation gives CASSLPGQGLQETQYF.

The rearrangement joins TRBV7-2 to TRBJ1-2; 8 bases match TRBD1. The CDR3 covers 16 residues. Germline values: CDR1 SGHTA, CDR2 FQGNSA. V shed 5 bases, J shed 3 bases, and the junction held 11 bases outside the gene matches. The CDR3 DNA reads as TGTGCCAGCAGCGTAGGCCCTCAGGGGGCCTACTATGGCTACACCTTC. It encodes CASSVGPQGAYYGYTF.